Given below is one T cell receptor (beta chain) in context. The time point here: newly diagnosed GD, antithyroid drugs for less than 3 months. There was RNA extracted from PBMCs, and the TCR library was made from it. Library construction for TCR beta used iRepertoire HTBI primers and Arm-PCR of CDR3 regions. MiXCR, applied by TCRdb to the multiplex PCR reads, yields one record per CDR3 protein. The sample lists about 440,000 distinct CDR3 sequences, 15% seen once, with approximately 16% in the top ten. The data originate from a study of regulatory T cells in long-lasting Graves disease. The trim removed 6 bases at V and 12 bases at J, leaving 2 bases unmatched. Germline CDR1 reads MNHNS; CDR2 reads SASEGT. The CDR3 is 12 amino acids. In addition, the sample was reused for a study of T cells in Graves' hyperthyroidism and ophthalmopathy.

The V call is TRBV6-1, the J call TRBJ2-1, with 13 bases fitting TRBD2. The receptor comes from a woman aged 30 to 39 with Graves disease. Sequencing was performed on peripheral blood mononuclear cells (PBMCs), taken at new diagnosis, from a patient treated with antithyroid drugs. The CDR3 sequence: CASSRLAGGQFF. CDR3 nucleotide sequence: TGTGCCAGCAGCAGACTAGCGGGAGGGCAGTTCTTC.